This record looks at one T cell receptor (beta chain) sequence and its context. This sample was included in a study of T cell repertoires in aging, cancer and after chemotherapy. V was pared by 7 bases and J by 6 bases, with 13 bases between. The length of the CDR3 is 12 residues. Looked up from germline, CDR1 is MNHEY and CDR2 is SVGAGI. Peripheral blood genomic DNA, not sorted cells or RNA, was the template. A mixed TRB-A/B primer pool amplified rearranged TRB by multiplex touch-down PCR. Using its own MiXCR run on the multiplex PCR reads, TCRdb lists one record per CDR3 protein. The sample has 2,400 or so distinct CDR3 sequences, 50% to 60% seen once.

The V call is TRBV6-5, the J call TRBJ2-7; D possibly matches TRBD1 or TRBD2 (6 bases each). The clonotype originates from a human donor with a blood cancer. Sequencing was done on a sample of blood. CDR3 sequence reads: CASKGGPAEQYF. CDR3 DNA: TGTGCCAGCAAGGGGGGCCCGGCCGAGCAGTACTTC.